A selection of T cell receptor beta chains follows, all from one sample in a study of regulatory T cells in long-lasting Graves disease. TCRdb independently ran MiXCR on the multiplex PCR reads; one entry per CDR3 protein. The data show around 400,000 distinct CDR3 sequences, 12% seen once. These data are also associated with another study on T cells in Graves' hyperthyroidism and ophthalmopathy.

The specimen was peripheral blood mononuclear cells (PBMCs), collected at new diagnosis, from a patient treated with antithyroid drugs. Source of these receptors: a woman aged 18-29 years with Graves disease. CDR3s include the opening cysteine and the closing phenylalanine or tryptophan. The order of the fields is CDR3 DNA, CDR3 protein, clone size, V gene, J gene, D gene. A D gene is named only where the DNA matches it firmly. Clone size, where shown, is once, few, many, or a class for clones that have expanded.

CDR3nt: TGTGCCTGGTCCCGACAGAATCATCAGCCCCAGCATTTT
CDR3aa: CAWSRQNHQPQHF
abundance: many
v_gene: TRBV30
j_gene: TRBJ1-5
d_gene: NA

CDR3nt: TGTGCCAGCAGCTTAAGTGTTGGGGCCAAAACCTACGAGCAGTACTTC
CDR3aa: CASSLSVGAKTYEQYF
abundance: few
v_gene: TRBV13
j_gene: TRBJ2-7
d_gene: NA

CDR3nt: TGCGCCAGCAGCCAAGTCGGGACAGATTATAATACGCAGTATTTT
CDR3aa: CASSQVGTDYNTQYF
abundance: many
v_gene: TRBV4-1
j_gene: TRBJ2-3
d_gene: TRBD1

CDR3nt: TGTGCCGGCAGGGGGCCGCTCGCTAACTATGGCTACACCTTC
CDR3aa: CAGRGPLANYGYTF
abundance: few
v_gene: TRBV30
j_gene: TRBJ1-2
d_gene: TRBD1

CDR3nt: TGTGCCAGCAGCGTAGCTTCCAGGGGACTCTATGGCTACACCTTC
CDR3aa: CASSVASRGLYGYTF
abundance: few
v_gene: TRBV9
j_gene: TRBJ1-2
d_gene: NA

CDR3nt: TGTGCCAGCAGCAAAGGGGGACAAACGAACACTGAAGCTTTCTTT
CDR3aa: CASSKGGQTNTEAFF
abundance: many
v_gene: TRBV9
j_gene: TRBJ1-1
d_gene: NA

CDR3nt: TGTGCCAGCAGCTACTCGGGGAACACTGAAGCTTTCTTT
CDR3aa: CASSYSGNTEAFF
abundance: many
v_gene: TRBV11-1
j_gene: TRBJ1-1
d_gene: NA

CDR3nt: TGTGCCAGCAGTTTATCCGCGCTAGCGGGAGGGAACCAAGAGACCCAGTACTTC
CDR3aa: CASSLSALAGGNQETQYF
abundance: many
v_gene: TRBV28
j_gene: TRBJ2-5
d_gene: TRBD2

CDR3nt: TGTGCCAGCGGCGAAAAGAAGAACACTGAAGCTTTCTTT
CDR3aa: CASGEKKNTEAFF
abundance: many
v_gene: TRBV6-1
j_gene: TRBJ1-1
d_gene: NA

CDR3nt: TGTGCCAGCGTCCCAGACAGGGGCTCCTACGAGCAGTACTTC
CDR3aa: CASVPDRGSYEQYF
abundance: many
v_gene: TRBV7-6
j_gene: TRBJ2-7
d_gene: TRBD1

CDR3nt: TGTGCCACCAGCGACCCCCTCGGGGCCATCAATGAGCAGTTCTTC
CDR3aa: CATSDPLGAINEQFF
abundance: many
v_gene: TRBV15
j_gene: TRBJ2-1
d_gene: NA

CDR3nt: TGTGCCAGCAGCTTAGACAGGGAACAAAACACTGAAGCTTTCTTT
CDR3aa: CASSLDREQNTEAFF
abundance: few
v_gene: TRBV7-2
j_gene: TRBJ1-1
d_gene: NA

CDR3nt: TGTGCCAGCAGTTCCCTGGGTGCTGGGGCCAACGTCCTGACTTTC
CDR3aa: CASSSLGAGANVLTF
abundance: many
v_gene: TRBV27
j_gene: TRBJ2-6
d_gene: NA

CDR3nt: TGTGCCAGTAGTAAAATAACAGAAGCCGGGGAGCTGTTTTTT
CDR3aa: CASSKITEAGELFF
abundance: few
v_gene: TRBV19
j_gene: TRBJ2-2
d_gene: NA

CDR3nt: TGTGCCAGCAGCTTAATTCCCACAAAGAGCTCTGGAAACACCATATATTTT
CDR3aa: CASSLIPTKSSGNTIYF
abundance: few
v_gene: TRBV7-6
j_gene: TRBJ1-3
d_gene: NA

CDR3nt: TGTGCCAGCTCACCCTCCAGGAGTGGGCGTCTTCGAAACACCATATATTTT
CDR3aa: CASSPSRSGRLRNTIYF
abundance: NA
v_gene: TRBV18
j_gene: TRBJ1-3
d_gene: NA

CDR3nt: TGTGCCAGTAGTATAGCCCTATGGGGAGGGGGCCACACCGGGGAGCTGTTTTTT
CDR3aa: CASSIALWGGGHTGELFF
abundance: many
v_gene: TRBV19
j_gene: TRBJ2-2
d_gene: NA

CDR3nt: TGCGCCAGCAGCCAGACGAGGGGTACTGAAGCTTTCTTT
CDR3aa: CASSQTRGTEAFF
abundance: many
v_gene: TRBV4-1
j_gene: TRBJ1-1
d_gene: NA

CDR3nt: TGTGCCAGCAGCAGTCGGGACCCCGTGCCCGACTACAATGAGCAGTTCTTC
CDR3aa: CASSSRDPVPDYNEQFF
abundance: NA
v_gene: TRBV3-1
j_gene: TRBJ2-1
d_gene: NA

CDR3nt: TGTGCCAGCAGCGGCTCGCAGGAAGGAGATACGCAGTATTTT
CDR3aa: CASSGSQEGDTQYF
abundance: many
v_gene: TRBV13
j_gene: TRBJ2-3
d_gene: NA

CDR3nt: TGTGCCAGCAGCTTGTATGGAGCCAAAAACATTCAGTACTTC
CDR3aa: CASSLYGAKNIQYF
abundance: NA
v_gene: TRBV5-6
j_gene: TRBJ2-4
d_gene: NA

CDR3nt: TGTGCCAGCAGCCAAGAGGGTACAGCCGCCTACTCTGGAAACACCATATATTTT
CDR3aa: CASSQEGTAAYSGNTIYF
abundance: NA
v_gene: TRBV28
j_gene: TRBJ1-3
d_gene: NA

CDR3nt: TGTGCCAGCGCGAGCGGAGCCTACAATGAGCAGTTCTTC
CDR3aa: CASASGAYNEQFF
abundance: many
v_gene: TRBV7-3
j_gene: TRBJ2-1
d_gene: NA

CDR3nt: TGTGCCAGCAGCTCGGGACCTGCCTACAATGAGCAGTTCTTC
CDR3aa: CASSSGPAYNEQFF
abundance: NA
v_gene: TRBV7-3
j_gene: TRBJ2-1
d_gene: NA

CDR3nt: TGTGCCAGCTCACCCTCCCGCCCAGGGGGCCAAGAGACCCAGTACTTC
CDR3aa: CASSPSRPGGQETQYF
abundance: NA
v_gene: TRBV18
j_gene: TRBJ2-5
d_gene: TRBD1

CDR3nt: TGTGCCAGCAGCGCCGCCCGCTCACAGACCATGAACACTGAAGCTTTCTTT
CDR3aa: CASSAARSQTMNTEAFF
abundance: NA
v_gene: TRBV9
j_gene: TRBJ1-1
d_gene: NA

CDR3nt: TGCAGTGCAGATTCGACGGGATACACCTTC
CDR3aa: CSADSTGYTF
abundance: many
v_gene: TRBV20-1
j_gene: TRBJ1-2
d_gene: NA

CDR3nt: TGTGCCAGCAGCGTGTTAGACACCGGGGAGCTGTTTTTT
CDR3aa: CASSVLDTGELFF
abundance: NA
v_gene: TRBV9
j_gene: TRBJ2-2
d_gene: NA

CDR3nt: TGTGCCAGCAGTTCCTGGGACATTCCCGGCTCAACTAATGAAAAACTGTTTTTT
CDR3aa: CASSSWDIPGSTNEKLFF
abundance: many
v_gene: TRBV28
j_gene: TRBJ1-4
d_gene: NA

CDR3nt: TGCAGTGCTAGAGACTTACAGGGGGCATCGGGAACCCAGTACTTC
CDR3aa: CSARDLQGASGTQYF
abundance: many
v_gene: TRBV20-1
j_gene: TRBJ2-5
d_gene: TRBD1

CDR3nt: TGTGCCAGCAGCGAAGGTATATCAGATACGCAGTATTTT
CDR3aa: CASSEGISDTQYF
abundance: few
v_gene: TRBV9
j_gene: TRBJ2-3
d_gene: NA